The clone carrying this TCR beta chain occurred a few times. Its antigen remains unidentified. The libraries were made with immunoSEQ v3. Sequencing was performed with immunoSEQ multiplex PCR; in TCRdb, only in-frame clones are kept and a portion is missing. In the table there are about 52,000 clones, 79% of which are singletons. The sample originates from a study of TIL therapy for anti-PD-1-resistant metastatic lung cancer. Overall study: Tumors were harvested before any PD-1/PD-L1 blockade. By whole-exome sequencing, median non-synonymous tumor mutation burden was around 1.5 mutations per megabase.

The time point was: pre-treatment sample, taken before nivolumab and TIL therapy. Stage 4 NSCLC adults joined between October 2017 and 2020. From germline, CDR1 is SGDLS and CDR2 YYNGEE. There are 13 residues in the CDR3. The germline V and J ends were trimmed by 5 bases and 3 bases, with 11 bases remaining between them. Points from the study as a whole: The cohort had more treatment-naive, never-smoker and oncogene-addicted patients than typical.

The chain employs TRBV9 and TRBJ1-1; TRBD1 is a possible D gene (6 bases). The clonotype was recovered from a woman aged 25-80 years with non-small cell lung cancer. This specimen was blood, taken at baseline. In DNA, the CDR3 is TGTGCCAGCAGATACAGGGAGGACACTGAAGCTTTCTTT. Its protein product is CASRYREDTEAFF.